This T cell receptor beta chain was captured by sequencing in a study of blood T cell repertoires in COVID-19. TCRdb's copy holds only in-frame clones and misses some; the assay was immunoSEQ multiplex PCR. This table has approximately 360,000 clones, around 87% appearing once. The CDR3 length is 15 residues. Germline lookup yields CDR1 LNHDA and CDR2 SQIVND (reference sequence). Germline trimming cut 4 bases from V and 0 bases from J; bases unmatched to any gene: 5. This clone was detected only once. The sequence was obtained from a young woman with acute COVID-19. The sequenced sample was PBMCs or T cells enriched from blood (not recorded which). This chain uses TRBV19 with TRBJ1-2; the match to TRBD1 covers 7 bases. The DNA for the CDR3 is TGTGCCAGTAGTACCGACAGGGCCGCTAACTATGGCTACACCTTC. This gives the protein CASSTDRAANYGYTF.